The clone carrying this T cell receptor (beta chain) showed up many times. Its specificity is not known. The data derive from a study of read filtering for tumor transcriptome and immune sequencing. Overall study context: Among patients, around 18 were male and some 15 female, aged about 45 to 85 (mean about 69). Per sample, TCR-region reads ranged about 4 to 10.27 million by IR-seq, roughly 80 to 1273 by RNA-seq. Whole-study findings and limits: Even smaller IR-seq throughput identified most shared clonotypes. About 81.9% of IR-seq clonotypes had one read, totaling about 4% of reads; RNA-seq: approximately 73% and 42%.

CDR1 is SGHVS and CDR2 is FNYEAQ in the germline V gene. There are 14 residues in the CDR3. V was cut by 5 bases and J by 2 bases, with 13 bases left in between. Molecular barcoded adaptors covering alpha/delta and beta/gamma chains were used on approximately 440 ng RNA. TCRdb redid the calling of the reads with MiXCR, one entry per CDR3 protein. The top ten hold 6.5% to 9% of the sample, which has 130,000 or so distinct CDR3 sequences, about 12% seen once. The sequence was collected from a donor at least 40 years old with multiple myeloma. Sample: a population of CD138-negative cells sorted from bone marrow. The rearrangement uses TRBV7-6 and TRBJ2-7; D not certain. CDR3 bases: TGTGCCAGCAGCCCCGGACCGGCCACCTACGAGCAGTACTTC. The encoded protein is CASSPGPATYEQYF. The variable domain in full, completed from reference TRBV7-6 and TRBJ2-7, reads GAGVSQSPRYKVTKRGQDVALRCDPISGHVSLYWYRQALGQGPEFLTYFNYEAQQDKSGLPNDRFSAERPEGSISTLTIQRTEQRDSAMYRCASSPGPATYEQYFGPGTRLTVT.